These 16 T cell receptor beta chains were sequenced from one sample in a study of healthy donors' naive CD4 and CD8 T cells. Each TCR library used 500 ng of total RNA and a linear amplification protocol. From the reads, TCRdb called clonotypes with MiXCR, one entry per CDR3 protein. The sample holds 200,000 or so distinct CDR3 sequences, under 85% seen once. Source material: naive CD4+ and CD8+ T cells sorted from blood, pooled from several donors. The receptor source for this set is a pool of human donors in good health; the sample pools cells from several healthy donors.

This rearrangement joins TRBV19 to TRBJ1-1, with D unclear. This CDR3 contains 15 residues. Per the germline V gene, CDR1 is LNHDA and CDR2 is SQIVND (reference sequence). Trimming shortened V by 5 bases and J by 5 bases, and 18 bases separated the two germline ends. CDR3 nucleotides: TGTGCCAGTAGTGAACAGCTTTATCTGGGGACTGAAGCTTTCTTT. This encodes CASSEQLYLGTEAFF.

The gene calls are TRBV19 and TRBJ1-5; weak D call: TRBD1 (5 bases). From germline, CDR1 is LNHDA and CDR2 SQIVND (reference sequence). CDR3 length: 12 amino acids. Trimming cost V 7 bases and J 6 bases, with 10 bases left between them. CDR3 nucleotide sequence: TGTGCCAGTACCGACAGTTCTCAGCCCCAGCATTTT. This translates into CASTDSSQPQHF.

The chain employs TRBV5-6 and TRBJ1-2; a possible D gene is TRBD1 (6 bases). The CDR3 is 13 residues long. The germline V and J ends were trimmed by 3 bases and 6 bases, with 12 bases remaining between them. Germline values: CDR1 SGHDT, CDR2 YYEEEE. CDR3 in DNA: TGTGCCAGCAGCTGGGGGCGACAGGATGGCTACACCTTC. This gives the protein CASSWGRQDGYTF.

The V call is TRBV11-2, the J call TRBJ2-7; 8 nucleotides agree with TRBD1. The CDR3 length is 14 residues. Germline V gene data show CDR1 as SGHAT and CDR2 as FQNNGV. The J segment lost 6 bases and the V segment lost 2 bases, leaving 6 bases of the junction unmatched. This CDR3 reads CASSLFGQGREQYF. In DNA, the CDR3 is TGTGCCAGCAGCTTATTCGGACAGGGACGCGAGCAGTACTTC.

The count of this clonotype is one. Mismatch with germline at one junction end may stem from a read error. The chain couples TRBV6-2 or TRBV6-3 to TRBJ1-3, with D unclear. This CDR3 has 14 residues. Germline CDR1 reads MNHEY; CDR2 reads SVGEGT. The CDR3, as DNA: TGTGCCAGCAGTGACTCCGGACGGAGAAACACCATATATTTT. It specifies CASSDSGRRNTIYF.

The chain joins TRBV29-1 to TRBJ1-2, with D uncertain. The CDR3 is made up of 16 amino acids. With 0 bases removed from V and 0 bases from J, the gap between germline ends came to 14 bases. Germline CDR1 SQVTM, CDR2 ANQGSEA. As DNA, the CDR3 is TGCAGCGTTGAAGATCGTGGACCGGGGACTAACTATGGCTACACCTTC. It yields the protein CSVEDRGPGTNYGYTF.

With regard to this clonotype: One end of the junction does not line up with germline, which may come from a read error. CDR3 DNA sequence: TGTGCCAGTAGTATAGATGAGCGGGAGACCCAGTGCTTC. Amino acid sequence: CASSIDERETQCF. The gene calls are TRBV19 and TRBJ2-5, with 8 bases that match TRBD2. The CDR3 has 13 amino acids. CDR1 and CDR2 from the germline V gene are LNHDA and SQIVND (reference sequence).

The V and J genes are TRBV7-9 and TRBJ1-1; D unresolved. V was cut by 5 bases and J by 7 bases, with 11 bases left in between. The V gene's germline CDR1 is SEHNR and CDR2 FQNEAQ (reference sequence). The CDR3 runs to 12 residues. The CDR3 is CASSPLFLEAFF. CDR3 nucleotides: TGTGCCAGCAGCCCCCTCTTCCTTGAAGCTTTCTTT.

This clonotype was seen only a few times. The CDR3 protein is CSVEDTRPHEQFF. The CDR3 nucleotides are TGCAGCGTTGAAGATACTAGACCCCATGAGCAGTTCTTC. The gene calls are TRBV29-1 and TRBJ2-1; the D gene is possibly TRBD2 (5 bases). Deletions cut 0 bases from V and 8 bases from J, with 11 bases between. There are 13 residues in the CDR3. Germline V gene sequence: CDR1 SQVTM, CDR2 ANQGSEA.

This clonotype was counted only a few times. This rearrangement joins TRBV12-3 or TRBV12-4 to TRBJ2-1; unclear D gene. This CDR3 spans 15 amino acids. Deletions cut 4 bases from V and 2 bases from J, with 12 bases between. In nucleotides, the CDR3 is TGTGCCAGCAGTTCTAGTGAGATCACCTACAATGAGCAGTTCTTC. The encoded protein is CASSSSEITYNEQFF.

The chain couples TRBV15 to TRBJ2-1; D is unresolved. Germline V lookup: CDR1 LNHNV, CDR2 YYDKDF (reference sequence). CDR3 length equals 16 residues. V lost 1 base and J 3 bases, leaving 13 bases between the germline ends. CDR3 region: CATSRGRFGYYNEQFF. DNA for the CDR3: TGTGCCACCAGCAGAGGACGGTTTGGCTACTACAATGAGCAGTTCTTC. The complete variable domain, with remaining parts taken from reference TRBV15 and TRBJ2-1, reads DAMVIQNPRYQVTQFGKPVTLSCSQTLNHNVMYWYQQKSSQAPKLLFHYYDKDFNNEADTPDNFQSRRPNTSFCFLDIRSPGLGDTAMYLCATSRGRFGYYNEQFFGPGTRLTVL.

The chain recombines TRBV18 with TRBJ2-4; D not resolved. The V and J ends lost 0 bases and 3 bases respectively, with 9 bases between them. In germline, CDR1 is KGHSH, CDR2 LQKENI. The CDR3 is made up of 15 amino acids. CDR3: CASSPPTIDKNIQYF. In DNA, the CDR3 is TGTGCCAGCTCACCACCGACAATCGACAAAAACATTCAGTACTTC. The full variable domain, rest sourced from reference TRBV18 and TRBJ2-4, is NAGVMQNPRHLVRRRGQEARLRCSPMKGHSHVYWYRQLPEEGLKFMVYLQKENIIDESGMPKERFSAEFPKEGPSILRIQQVVRGDSAAYFCASSPPTIDKNIQYFGAGTRLSVL.

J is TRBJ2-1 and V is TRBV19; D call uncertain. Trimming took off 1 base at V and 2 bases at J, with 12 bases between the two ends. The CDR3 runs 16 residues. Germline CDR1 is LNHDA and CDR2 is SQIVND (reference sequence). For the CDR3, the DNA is TGTGCCAGTAGTATAGTTCCCAGTTTGACCTACAATGAGCAGTTCTTC. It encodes CASSIVPSLTYNEQFF.

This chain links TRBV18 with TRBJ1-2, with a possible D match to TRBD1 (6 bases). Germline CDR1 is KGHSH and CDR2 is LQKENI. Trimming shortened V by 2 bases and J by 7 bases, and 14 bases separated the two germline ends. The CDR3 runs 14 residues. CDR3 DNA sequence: TGTGCCAGCTCACCAGGGCCCTGGACAGTTGGCTACACCTTC. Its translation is CASSPGPWTVGYTF.

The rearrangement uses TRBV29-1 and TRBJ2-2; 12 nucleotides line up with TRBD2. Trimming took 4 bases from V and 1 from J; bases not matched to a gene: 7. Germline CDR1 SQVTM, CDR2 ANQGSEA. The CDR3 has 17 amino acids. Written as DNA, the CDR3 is TGCAGCGTTGCGACTAGCGGGGGTTATGGGAACACCGGGGAGCTGTTTTTT. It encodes CSVATSGGYGNTGELFF.

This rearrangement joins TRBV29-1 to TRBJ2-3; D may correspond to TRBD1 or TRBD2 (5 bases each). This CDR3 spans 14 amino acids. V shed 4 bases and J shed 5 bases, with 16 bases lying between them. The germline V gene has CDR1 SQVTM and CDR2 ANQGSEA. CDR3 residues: CSVGSGRWRDTQYF. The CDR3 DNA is TGCAGCGTTGGATCGGGGCGGTGGAGAGATACGCAGTATTTT.